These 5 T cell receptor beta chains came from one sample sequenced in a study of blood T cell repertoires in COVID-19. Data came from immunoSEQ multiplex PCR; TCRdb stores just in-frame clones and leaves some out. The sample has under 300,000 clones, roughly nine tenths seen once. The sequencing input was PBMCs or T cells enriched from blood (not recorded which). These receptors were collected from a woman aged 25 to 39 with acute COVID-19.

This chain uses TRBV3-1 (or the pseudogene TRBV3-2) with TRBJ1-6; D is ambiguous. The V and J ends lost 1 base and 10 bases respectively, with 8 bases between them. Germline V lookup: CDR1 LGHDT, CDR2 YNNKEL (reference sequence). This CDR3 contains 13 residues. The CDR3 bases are TGTGCCAGCAGCCAAGCGGTTAGATCACCCCTCCACTTT. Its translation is CASSQAVRSPLHF.

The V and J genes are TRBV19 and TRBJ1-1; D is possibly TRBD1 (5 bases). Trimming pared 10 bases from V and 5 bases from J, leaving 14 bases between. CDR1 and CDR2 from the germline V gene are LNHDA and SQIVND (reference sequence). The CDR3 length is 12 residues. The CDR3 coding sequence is TGTGCCACCGTGGTCGGGGGTACTGAAGCTTTCTTT. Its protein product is CATVVGGTEAFF.

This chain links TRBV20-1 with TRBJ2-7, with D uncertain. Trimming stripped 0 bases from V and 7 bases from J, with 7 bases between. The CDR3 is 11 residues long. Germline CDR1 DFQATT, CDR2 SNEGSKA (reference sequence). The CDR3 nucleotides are TGCAGTGCTAGAGATGGCAGGGAGCAGTACTTC. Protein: CSARDGREQYF.

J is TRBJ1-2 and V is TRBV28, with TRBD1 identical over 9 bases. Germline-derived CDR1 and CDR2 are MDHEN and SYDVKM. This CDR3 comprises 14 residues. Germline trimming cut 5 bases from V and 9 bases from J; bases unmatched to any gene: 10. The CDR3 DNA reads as TGTGCCAGCAGTCTGGGGACAGGGAACGTCCGCTACACCTTC. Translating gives CASSLGTGNVRYTF.

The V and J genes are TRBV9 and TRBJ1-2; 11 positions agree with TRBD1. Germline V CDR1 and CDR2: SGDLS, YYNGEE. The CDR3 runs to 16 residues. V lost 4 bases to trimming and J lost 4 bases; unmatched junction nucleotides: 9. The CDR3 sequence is CASSKRTGGPVYGYTF. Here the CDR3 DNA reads TGTGCCAGCAGCAAACGGACAGGGGGCCCGGTCTATGGCTACACCTTC. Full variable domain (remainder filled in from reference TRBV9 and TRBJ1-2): DSGVTQTPKHLITATGQRVTLRCSPRSGDLSVYWYQQSLDQGLQFLIQYYNGEERAKGNILERFSAQQFPDLHSELNLSSLELGDSALYFCASSKRTGGPVYGYTFGSGTRLTVV.